Listed below are T cell receptor beta chains from one sample, sequenced in a study of shared clonotypes between healthy human individuals. Assay used: immunoSEQ multiplex PCR; TCRdb lists only in-frame clones, some missing. Of some 2,000,000 clones in the sample, roughly 95% were seen once. Material: naive CD8+ T cells sorted from blood. These receptors all stem from a man aged 18-30 years in good health. Both conserved end residues are trimmed from each CDR3. Fields, in order: CDR3 protein, clone size, J gene, D gene, V gene. The D gene is left open where the match is weak. Some rows have no size entry. The others give once, few or many, or a class for an expanded clone.

CDR3: ASSWDRINYGYT; size: .; J: TRBJ1-2; D: TRBD1; V: TRBV5-1
CDR3: ATTEGTNEKLF; size: .; J: TRBJ1-4; D: .; V: TRBV6-1
CDR3: ASGGAGELF; size: .; J: TRBJ2-2; D: TRBD2; V: TRBV6-1
CDR3: ASSLVRGTGNSPLH; size: .; J: TRBJ1-6; D: .; V: TRBV5-6
CDR3: ASSLAQHNEQF; size: .; J: TRBJ2-1; D: .; V: TRBV28
CDR3: ASSVWAGSSEQY; size: .; J: TRBJ2-7; D: .; V: TRBV2
CDR3: ATSEIAGAADTQY; size: once; J: TRBJ2-3; D: TRBD2; V: TRBV15
CDR3: ASSFGTGLSYEQY; size: .; J: TRBJ2-7; D: .; V: TRBV28
CDR3: ASSLEYTEAF; size: .; J: TRBJ1-1; D: .; V: TRBV28
CDR3: AWNSGQGTDTQY; size: .; J: TRBJ2-3; D: TRBD1; V: TRBV30
CDR3: ASSQIGTEETQY; size: once; J: TRBJ2-5; D: TRBD1; V: TRBV4-1
CDR3: ASSQDPDREGYGYT; size: .; J: TRBJ1-2; D: TRBD1; V: TRBV4-3
CDR3: ASSSTVVGEQY; size: .; J: TRBJ2-7; D: .; V: TRBV5-6
CDR3: AVRTTGGVHEQY; size: .; J: TRBJ2-7; D: TRBD2; V: TRBV7-9
CDR3: ASSQIGAEETQY; size: .; J: TRBJ2-5; D: .; V: TRBV4-1
CDR3: ASSWGTGDEQY; size: once; J: TRBJ2-7; D: TRBD1; V: TRBV11-3
CDR3: ASSPSQGSRVNEQY; size: once; J: TRBJ2-7; D: .; V: TRBV7-9
CDR3: ASSPQGLQETQY; size: .; J: TRBJ2-5; D: .; V: TRBV7-8
CDR3: ASSSPPAGVDTDTQY; size: .; J: TRBJ2-3; D: .; V: TRBV9
CDR3: ASSPRAGLNTEAF; size: .; J: TRBJ1-1; D: .; V: TRBV6-6
CDR3: ASSQQGAQKETQY; size: few; J: TRBJ2-5; D: TRBD1; V: TRBV27
CDR3: ASSDRQGYHIQY; size: .; J: TRBJ2-4; D: TRBD1; V: TRBV4-1
CDR3: ASSQVASGDTGELF; size: .; J: TRBJ2-2; D: .; V: TRBV4-1
CDR3: ASSKGKVAGELF; size: .; J: TRBJ2-2; D: .; V: TRBV21-1
CDR3: ASSYSDRGYTDTQY; size: .; J: TRBJ2-3; D: TRBD1; V: TRBV6-6
CDR3: ASSLGQGASYEQY; size: .; J: TRBJ2-7; D: TRBD1; V: TRBV5-4
CDR3: ASSPPGQGGTEAF; size: .; J: TRBJ1-1; D: TRBD1; V: TRBV5-1
CDR3: ASSLQRQGADYGYT; size: .; J: TRBJ1-2; D: TRBD1; V: TRBV7-9
CDR3: ASEFGRLNTEAF; size: .; J: TRBJ1-1; D: .; V: TRBV2
CDR3: SVEAAESEPF; size: .; J: TRBJ1-1; D: .; V: TRBV29-1
CDR3: ASSLKGYHLNQPQH; size: .; J: TRBJ1-5; D: .; V: TRBV5-6
CDR3: ASSLEGGRASNQPQH; size: .; J: TRBJ1-5; D: .; V: TRBV7-8
CDR3: ASSPGGYEQY; size: few; J: TRBJ2-7; D: .; V: TRBV19
CDR3: ASSVPGQGTSETQY; size: .; J: TRBJ2-5; D: TRBD1; V: TRBV2
CDR3: AWSELSSYNEQF; size: .; J: TRBJ2-1; D: .; V: TRBV30
CDR3: AWKSSGDYGYT; size: .; J: TRBJ1-2; D: .; V: TRBV30
CDR3: ASSLAFSGGYTGELF; size: .; J: TRBJ2-2; D: TRBD2; V: TRBV5-1
CDR3: ASSDRDRVTGANVLT; size: .; J: TRBJ2-6; D: TRBD1; V: TRBV4-2
CDR3: ASSPGTGRADGYT; size: .; J: TRBJ1-2; D: TRBD1; V: TRBV27
CDR3: ASFGARNTEAF; size: .; J: TRBJ1-1; D: .; V: TRBV4-3
CDR3: ASSLPTLPGQY; size: once; J: TRBJ2-7; D: .; V: TRBV7-9
CDR3: AWSVMAGSNTGELF; size: .; J: TRBJ2-2; D: .; V: TRBV30
CDR3: ASSVGFNQPQH; size: .; J: TRBJ1-5; D: .; V: TRBV9
CDR3: ASSYYRGPAYEQY; size: .; J: TRBJ2-7; D: TRBD1; V: TRBV5-1
CDR3: ASSLGGAGTEAF; size: once; J: TRBJ1-1; D: .; V: TRBV7-6
CDR3: ASSQEGRGPYEQY; size: .; J: TRBJ2-7; D: .; V: TRBV4-1
CDR3: ASSESVTGAYEQY; size: once; J: TRBJ2-7; D: .; V: TRBV6-1
CDR3: ASRAPSGYT; size: .; J: TRBJ1-2; D: .; V: TRBV6-6
CDR3: ASSLTWDSYNEQF; size: .; J: TRBJ2-1; D: TRBD1; V: TRBV5-6
CDR3: ASSVAGGPQETQY; size: .; J: TRBJ2-5; D: TRBD2; V: TRBV9
CDR3: ASSVAWGSEQY; size: .; J: TRBJ2-7; D: .; V: TRBV9
CDR3: ASSPTGSAYEQY; size: .; J: TRBJ2-7; D: TRBD1; V: TRBV6-1
CDR3: ATNVPQGAIYGYT; size: few; J: TRBJ1-2; D: TRBD1; V: TRBV7-9
CDR3: ASSPYPYGVDEQY; size: .; J: TRBJ2-7; D: .; V: TRBV27